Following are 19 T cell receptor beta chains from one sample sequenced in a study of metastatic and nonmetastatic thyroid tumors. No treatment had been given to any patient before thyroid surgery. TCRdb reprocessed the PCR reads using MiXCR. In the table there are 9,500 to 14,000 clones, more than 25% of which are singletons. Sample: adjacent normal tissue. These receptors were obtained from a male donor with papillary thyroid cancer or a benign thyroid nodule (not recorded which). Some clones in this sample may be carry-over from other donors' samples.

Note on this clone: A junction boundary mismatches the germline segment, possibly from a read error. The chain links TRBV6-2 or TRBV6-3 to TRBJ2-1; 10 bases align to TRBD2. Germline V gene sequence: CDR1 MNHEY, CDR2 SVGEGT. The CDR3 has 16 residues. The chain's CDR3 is CASSVLAGGSFNEQFF. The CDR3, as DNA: TGTGCCAGCAGCGTATTAGCGGGAGGCTCCTTCAATGAGCAGTTCTTC.

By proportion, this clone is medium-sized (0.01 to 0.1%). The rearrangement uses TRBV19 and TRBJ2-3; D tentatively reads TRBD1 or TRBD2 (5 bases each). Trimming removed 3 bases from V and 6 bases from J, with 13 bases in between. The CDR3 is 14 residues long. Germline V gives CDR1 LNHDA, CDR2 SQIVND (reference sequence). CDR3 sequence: CASSMGYEGDTQYF. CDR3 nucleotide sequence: TGTGCCAGTAGTATGGGGTACGAGGGGGATACGCAGTATTTT.

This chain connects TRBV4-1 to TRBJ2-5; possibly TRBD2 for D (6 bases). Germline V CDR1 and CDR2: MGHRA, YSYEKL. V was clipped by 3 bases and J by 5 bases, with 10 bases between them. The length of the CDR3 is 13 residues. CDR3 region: CASSQGLTETQYF. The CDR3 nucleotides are TGCGCCAGCAGCCAGGGACTTACGGAGACCCAGTACTTC.

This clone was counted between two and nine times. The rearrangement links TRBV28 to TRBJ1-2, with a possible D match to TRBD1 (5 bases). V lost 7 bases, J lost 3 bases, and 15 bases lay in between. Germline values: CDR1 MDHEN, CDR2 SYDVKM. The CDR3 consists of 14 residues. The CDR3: CASTLGGADYGYTF. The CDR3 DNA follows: TGTGCCAGCACCTTAGGCGGGGCTGACTATGGCTACACCTTC.

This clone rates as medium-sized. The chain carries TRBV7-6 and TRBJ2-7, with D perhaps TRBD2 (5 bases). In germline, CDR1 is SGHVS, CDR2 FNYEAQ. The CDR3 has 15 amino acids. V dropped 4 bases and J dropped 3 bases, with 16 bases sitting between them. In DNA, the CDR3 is TGTGCCAGCAGCTCAGGATTAGGCGGGTTCTACGAGCAGTACTTC. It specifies CASSSGLGGFYEQYF.

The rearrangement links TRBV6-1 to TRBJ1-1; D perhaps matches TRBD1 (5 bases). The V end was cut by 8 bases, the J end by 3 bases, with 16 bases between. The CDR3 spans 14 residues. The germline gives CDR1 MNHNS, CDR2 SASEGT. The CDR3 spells CASSYQGGYTEAFF. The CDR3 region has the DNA TGTGCCAGCTCGTATCAGGGAGGTTACACTGAAGCTTTCTTT.

The CDR3 protein is CSAVGLAGVNEQFF. The CDR3 DNA is TGCAGTGCTGTGGGACTAGCGGGAGTCAATGAGCAGTTCTTC. The chain has TRBV20-1 and TRBJ2-1; 14 bases fit TRBD2. Losses at the gene ends were 5 bases for V and 6 bases for J; bases not matched to a gene: 3. Germline V lookup: CDR1 DFQATT, CDR2 SNEGSKA (reference sequence). CDR3 length equals 14 residues.

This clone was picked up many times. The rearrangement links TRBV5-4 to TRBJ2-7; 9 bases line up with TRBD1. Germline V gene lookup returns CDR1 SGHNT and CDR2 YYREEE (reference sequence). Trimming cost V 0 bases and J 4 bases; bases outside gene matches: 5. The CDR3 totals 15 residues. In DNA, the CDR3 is TGTGCCAGCAGCTTGGGTGGACAGGGGTCGTACGAGCAGTACTTC. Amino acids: CASSLGGQGSYEQYF. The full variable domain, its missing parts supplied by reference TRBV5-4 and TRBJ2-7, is ETGVTQSPTHLIKTRGQQVTLRCSSQSGHNTVSWYQQALGQGPQFIFQYYREEENGRGNFPPRFSGLQFPNYSSELNVNALELDDSALYLCASSLGGQGSYEQYFGPGTRLTVT.

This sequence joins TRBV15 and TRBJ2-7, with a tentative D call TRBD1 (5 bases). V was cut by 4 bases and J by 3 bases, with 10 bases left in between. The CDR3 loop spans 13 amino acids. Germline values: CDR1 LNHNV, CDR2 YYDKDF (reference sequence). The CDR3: CATSTGKDYEQYF. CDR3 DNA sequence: TGTGCCACCAGCACAGGGAAGGACTACGAGCAGTACTTC.

The CDR3 here is CARGKGGKPQHF. CDR3 nucleotide sequence: TGTGCCAGAGGAAAGGGGGGAAAGCCCCAGCATTTT. The J gene is TRBJ1-5, the V gene TRBV19, with a possible D match to TRBD1 (6 bases). The V end lost 9 bases, the J end lost 8 bases, and 14 bases lay between the germline ends. The CDR3 spans 12 residues. Germline values: CDR1 LNHDA, CDR2 SQIVND (reference sequence).

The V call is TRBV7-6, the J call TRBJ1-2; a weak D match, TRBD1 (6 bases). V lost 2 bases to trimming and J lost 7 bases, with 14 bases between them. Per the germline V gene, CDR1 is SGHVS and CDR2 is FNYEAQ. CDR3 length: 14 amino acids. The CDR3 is CASSLPGRGSGYTF. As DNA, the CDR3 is TGTGCCAGCAGCTTACCCGGCAGGGGTTCTGGCTACACCTTC. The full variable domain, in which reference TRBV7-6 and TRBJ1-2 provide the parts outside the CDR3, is GAGVSQSPRYKVTKRGQDVALRCDPISGHVSLYWYRQALGQGPEFLTYFNYEAQQDKSGLPNDRFSAERPEGSISTLTIQRTEQRDSAMYRCASSLPGRGSGYTFGSGTRLTVV.

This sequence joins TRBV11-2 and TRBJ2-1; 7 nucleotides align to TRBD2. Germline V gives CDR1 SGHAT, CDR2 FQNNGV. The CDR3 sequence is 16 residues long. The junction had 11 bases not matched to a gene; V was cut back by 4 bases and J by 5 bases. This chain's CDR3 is CASSSSGRRPNNEQFF. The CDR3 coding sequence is TGTGCCAGCAGCTCCTCCGGGAGGAGACCAAACAATGAGCAGTTCTTC.

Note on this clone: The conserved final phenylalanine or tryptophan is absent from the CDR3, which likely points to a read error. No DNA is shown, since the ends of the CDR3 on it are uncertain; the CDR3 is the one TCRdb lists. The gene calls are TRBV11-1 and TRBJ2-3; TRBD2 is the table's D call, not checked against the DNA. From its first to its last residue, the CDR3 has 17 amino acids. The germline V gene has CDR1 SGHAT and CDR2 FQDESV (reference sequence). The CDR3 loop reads CASSGRTSSFDEQYFGP.

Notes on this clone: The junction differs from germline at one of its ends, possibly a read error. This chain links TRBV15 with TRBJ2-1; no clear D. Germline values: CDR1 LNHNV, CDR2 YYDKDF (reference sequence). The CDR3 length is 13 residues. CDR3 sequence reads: CATIRDGDAEQFF. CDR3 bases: TGTGCCACCATCAGAGATGGCGACGCTGAGCAGTTCTTC.

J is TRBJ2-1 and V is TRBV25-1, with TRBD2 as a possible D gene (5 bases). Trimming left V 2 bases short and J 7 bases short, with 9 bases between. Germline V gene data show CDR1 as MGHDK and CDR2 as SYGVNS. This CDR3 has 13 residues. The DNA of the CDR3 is TGTGCCAGCAGTGAAAGTCCGGGGAATGAGCAGTTCTTC. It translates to CASSESPGNEQFF. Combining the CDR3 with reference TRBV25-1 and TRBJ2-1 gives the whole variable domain EADIYQTPRYLVIGTGKKITLECSQTMGHDKMYWYQQDPGMELHLIHYSYGVNSTEKGDLSSESTVSRIRTEHFPLTLESARPSHTSQYLCASSESPGNEQFFGPGTRLTVL.

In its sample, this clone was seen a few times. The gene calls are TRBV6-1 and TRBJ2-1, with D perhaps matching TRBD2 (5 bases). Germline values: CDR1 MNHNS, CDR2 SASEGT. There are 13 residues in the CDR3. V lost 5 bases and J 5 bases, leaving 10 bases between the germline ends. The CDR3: CASSRGSDNEQFF. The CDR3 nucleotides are TGTGCCAGCAGTCGGGGATCAGACAATGAGCAGTTCTTC.

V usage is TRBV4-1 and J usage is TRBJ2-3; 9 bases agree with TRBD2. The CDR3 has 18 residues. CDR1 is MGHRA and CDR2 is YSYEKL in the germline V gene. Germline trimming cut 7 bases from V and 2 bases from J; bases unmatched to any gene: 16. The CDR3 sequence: CASIPLGVAGVITDTQYF. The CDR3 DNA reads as TGCGCCAGCATCCCCCTGGGTGTAGCGGGGGTGATCACAGATACGCAGTATTTT.

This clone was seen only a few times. CDR3 in amino acids: CASIGGASSYGYTF. CDR3 coding DNA: TGTGCCAGCATAGGAGGGGCGTCTAGCTATGGCTACACCTTC. This chain links TRBV28 with TRBJ1-2; tentative D call: TRBD1 (5 bases). Germline CDR1 and CDR2: MDHEN and SYDVKM. The CDR3 loop spans 14 amino acids. The V and J ends lost 7 bases and 4 bases respectively, with 16 bases between them.

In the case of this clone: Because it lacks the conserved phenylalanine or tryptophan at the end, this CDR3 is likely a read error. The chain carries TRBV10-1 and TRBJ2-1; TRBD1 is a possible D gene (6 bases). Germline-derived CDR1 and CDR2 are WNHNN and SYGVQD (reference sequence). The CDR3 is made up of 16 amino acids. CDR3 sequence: CARSDLQGISYNEQFY. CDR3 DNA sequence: TGCGCCAGGAGTGACTTGCAGGGGATCTCCTACAATGAGCAGTTCTAC.